This TCR beta chain originates from a study of T cell responses to AZD1222 COVID-19 vaccine. Findings and caveats of the study: The number of AZD1222 recipients seropositive at baseline was only 6 or 7. It was only after the peak T cell response that any repertoires were sampled. Reportedly, nearly half of unique spike TCRs recognized epitopes outside B.1.351/B.1.1.7 mutations.

Repertoires were generated with immunoSEQ multiplex PCR, while TCRdb's copy carries only in-frame clones and drops some. Of under 95,000 clones in the sample, about 90% were seen once. CDR1 is LGHNA and CDR2 is YSLEER in the germline V gene. The CDR3 runs to 15 residues. V dropped 4 bases and J dropped 6 bases, with 18 bases sitting between them. For this clone: No antigen is known for it.

This receptor was taken from an adult who received the AZD1222 COVID-19 vaccine. J is TRBJ1-1 and V is TRBV4-3, with D tentatively TRBD1 (5 bases). Sequencing used peripheral blood, obtained 28 days after the second AZD1222 dose. The CDR3, as DNA: TGCGCCAGCAGCCGGGAGCCCCGGGAAGGGGCTGAAGCTTTCTTT. Protein: CASSREPREGAEAFF.